Described below is a single T cell receptor (beta chain) sequence and its context. Its antigen remains unidentified. Other DNA sequences in the sample encode the same CDR3. CDR3 length: 15 amino acids. The germline V gene encodes CDR1 SEHNR and CDR2 FQNEAQ (reference sequence). V shed 6 bases, J shed 6 bases, and the junction held 7 bases outside the gene matches. This entry comes from a study of shared clonotypes between healthy human individuals. Study-level information: The study enrolled a couple of women and a few men aged 18 to 49.

Study-level results: Few donors limited the genetic and exposure-history diversity represented.

Original analysis: Junction-only sequences without quality scores came from ImmunoSEQ, so filtering differed. The data were produced by immunoSEQ multiplex PCR, yet TCRdb's version contains in-frame clones alone and is incomplete. V and J calls and clone size are given by that table; D and trimming were obtained from the DNA. The sample holds some 1,100,000 clones, 75% to 85% seen once. The gene calls are TRBV7-9 and TRBJ2-7, with TRBD2 matching over 14 bases. Sequenced: memory CD4+ T cells from PBMCs. Subset reported: CD45RA-negative fraction. This sequence was found in a man in his late teens or twenties in good health. Some clones in this sample may be carry-over from other donors' samples. The CDR3 reads CASSSRLAGGGEQYF. For the CDR3, the DNA is TGTGCCAGCAGTTCCAGACTAGCGGGAGGGGGCGAGCAGTACTTC.